A single sample is the source of the 2 T cell receptor beta chains below, sequenced in a study of blood T cell repertoires in COVID-19. Clones were sequenced by immunoSEQ multiplex PCR, and TCRdb holds only the in-frame ones, with some missing. The data show 130,000 to 150,000 clones, 75% to 85% seen once. Sequenced input: peripheral blood. The receptors stem from a man in his 70s who had recovered from COVID-19.

DNA for the CDR3: TGTGCCTGGAACACCGGCGGTTCTGGAAACACCATATATTTT. It specifies CAWNTGGSGNTIYF. V and J are TRBV30 and TRBJ1-3; D gene ambiguous. In germline, CDR1 is GTSNPN, CDR2 SVGIG (reference sequence). Trimming removed 4 bases at V and 1 base at J, with 11 bases between. This CDR3 contains 14 residues.

The chain combines TRBV5-1 with TRBJ1-1; no clear D. CDR3 length: 13 amino acids. Germline V gene lookup returns CDR1 SGHRS and CDR2 YFSETQ. The V and J ends lost 7 bases and 3 bases respectively, with 13 bases between them. CDR3: CASQRKSDTEAFF. CDR3 nucleotide sequence: TGCGCCAGCCAGCGGAAATCGGACACTGAAGCTTTCTTT. The whole variable domain, remainder taken from reference TRBV5-1 and TRBJ1-1, is KAGVTQTPRYLIKTRGQQVTLSCSPISGHRSVSWYQQTPGQGLQFLFEYFSETQRNKGNFPGRFSGRQFSNSRSEMNVSTLELGDSALYLCASQRKSDTEAFFGQGTRLTVV.